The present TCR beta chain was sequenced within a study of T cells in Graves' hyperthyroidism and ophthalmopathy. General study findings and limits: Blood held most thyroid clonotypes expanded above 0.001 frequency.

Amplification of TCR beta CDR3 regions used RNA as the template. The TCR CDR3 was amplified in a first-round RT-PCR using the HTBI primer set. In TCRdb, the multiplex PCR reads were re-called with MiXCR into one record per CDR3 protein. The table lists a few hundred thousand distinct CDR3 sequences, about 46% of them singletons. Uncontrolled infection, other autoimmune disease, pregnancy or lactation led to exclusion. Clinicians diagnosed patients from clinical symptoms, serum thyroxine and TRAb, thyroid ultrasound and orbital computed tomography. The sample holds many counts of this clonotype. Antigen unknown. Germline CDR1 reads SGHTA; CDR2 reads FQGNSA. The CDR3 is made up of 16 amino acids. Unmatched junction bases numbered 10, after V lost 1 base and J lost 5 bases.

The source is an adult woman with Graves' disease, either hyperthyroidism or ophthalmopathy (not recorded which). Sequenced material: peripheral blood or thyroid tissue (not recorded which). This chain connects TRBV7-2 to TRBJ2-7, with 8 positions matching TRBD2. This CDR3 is CASSLVGSGGPHEQYF. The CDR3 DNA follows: TGTGCCAGCAGCTTAGTTGGGTCGGGAGGGCCCCACGAGCAGTACTTC.